A selection of T cell receptor beta chains follows, all from one sample in a study of CD8 T cells in ankylosing spondylitis. TCRdb used MiXCR to reprocess the 5' RACE reads, holding one entry per CDR3 protein. The sample has about 700,000 distinct CDR3 sequences; 15% to 20% are singletons. The material sequenced was blood, either unsorted or a sorted T cell fraction (not recorded which). The receptors come from a male donor with ankylosing spondylitis. Both conserved end residues are part of each CDR3. D genes are given only for firm matches. Clone size appears in some rows only: once, few, many, or a class for an expanded clone.

d_call | j_call | clone_size | v_call | cdr3_nt | cdr3_aa
- | TRBJ2-3 | - | TRBV7-3 | TGTGCCAGCAGCTACTCGGGAGAGAACACAGATACGCAGTATTTT | CASSYSGENTDTQYF
TRBD1 | TRBJ2-5 | few | TRBV20-1 | TGCAGTGCTAGAGACCGGGCCCCAACAGGGGTTGCTTTTGGGACCCAGTACTTC | CSARDRAPTGVAFGTQYF
- | TRBJ2-1 | - | TRBV5-1 | TGCGCCAGCAGCGTCTCAACCGGGACCCCTCGTACCTACAATGAGCAGTTCTTC | CASSVSTGTPRTYNEQFF
TRBD2 | TRBJ2-7 | - | TRBV20-1 | TGCAGTGCTAGGGGGGAGCGGGAGGCTTACGAGCAGTACTTC | CSARGEREAYEQYF
- | TRBJ2-7 | - | TRBV20-1 | TGCAGTGCTAGTAGGACAGCCCAGTCCTACGAGCAGTACTTC | CSASRTAQSYEQYF
TRBD1 | TRBJ2-1 | - | TRBV4-3 | TGCGCCAGCAGCCGAGCGGACAGGGTCCATGAGCAGTTCTTC | CASSRADRVHEQFF
- | TRBJ2-1 | few | TRBV12-3/TRBV12-4 | TGTGCCAGCAGTTTTAGTAGGGGCAAGTCCTACAATGAGCAGTTCTTC | CASSFSRGKSYNEQFF
- | TRBJ2-7 | - | TRBV20-1 | TGCAGTGCTAGGATGTACTACGAGCAGTACTTC | CSARMYYEQYF
- | TRBJ2-1 | - | TRBV12-3/TRBV12-4 | TGTGCCAGCAGTTTTTTCCCCGAGGTCGATTCCTACAATGAGCAGTTCTTC | CASSFFPEVDSYNEQFF
- | TRBJ1-1 | few | TRBV11-2 | TGTGCCAGCAGCTTATATGGGGGGGACACTGAAGCTTTCTTT | CASSLYGGDTEAFF
- | TRBJ2-1 | few | TRBV14 | TGTGCCAGCAGCCAAGATACCAGCTACAATGAGCAGTTCTTC | CASSQDTSYNEQFF
TRBD2 | TRBJ2-3 | - | TRBV12-3/TRBV12-4 | TGTGCCAGCAGCCTTGGGGGACCGGGGACTAGCGGGAGTGGAGATACGCAGTATTTT | CASSLGGPGTSGSGDTQYF
- | TRBJ2-7 | few | TRBV30 | TGTGCCTGGAGTGTACCCGGGCAGAGCTCCTACGAGCAGTACTTC | CAWSVPGQSSYEQYF
TRBD2 | TRBJ2-3 | few | TRBV10-3 | TGTGCCATCAGTGCTAGCGGGGATAGCACAGATACGCAGTATTTT | CAISASGDSTDTQYF
- | TRBJ2-7 | few | TRBV28 | TGTGCCAGCAGTCCTCCCCGGGGGAGTTACGAGCAGTACTTC | CASSPPRGSYEQYF
- | TRBJ2-7 | - | TRBV12-3/TRBV12-4 | TGTGCCAGCAGTTTGGGCGCAACTAGTTACGAGCAGTACTTC | CASSLGATSYEQYF
TRBD2 | TRBJ2-2 | many | TRBV12-3/TRBV12-4 | TGTGCCAGCAGCAGGGGGACTAGCGGGAGAAGCGGGGAGCTGTTTTTT | CASSRGTSGRSGELFF
- | TRBJ2-5 | - | TRBV2 | TGTGCCAGCAGTGACTGGGCCCAAGAGACCCAGTACTTC | CASSDWAQETQYF
TRBD1 | TRBJ1-2 | - | TRBV7-9 | TGTGCCAGCAGCGCCCGCCCGGGACAGGGGCATGGCTACACCTTC | CASSARPGQGHGYTF
- | TRBJ1-5 | many | TRBV5-5 | TGTGCCAGCAGCTTGGACGGGGGGCTGGAGCCCCAGCATTTT | CASSLDGGLEPQHF
- | TRBJ2-7 | - | TRBV5-1 | TGCGCCAGCAGCTTGATAACAGGGAGTCTCGACGAGCAGTACTTC | CASSLITGSLDEQYF
- | TRBJ1-2 | - | TRBV2 | TGTGCCAGCATTCGTACCAAACAGGGCGGCGGCTACACCTTC | CASIRTKQGGGYTF
- | TRBJ1-4 | few | TRBV13 | TGTGCCAGCAGCTCCACAGGGCTTAATGAAAAACTGTTTTTT | CASSSTGLNEKLFF
TRBD1 | TRBJ1-1 | many | TRBV12-5 | TGTGCTAGTCAGGGACAGCCGAACACTGAAGCTTTCTTT | CASQGQPNTEAFF
TRBD1 | TRBJ2-2 | few | TRBV11-3 | TGTGCCAGCAGCCCGGGGACAGGGCACAACACCGGGGAGCTGTTTTTT | CASSPGTGHNTGELFF
- | TRBJ1-5 | - | TRBV5-5 | TGTGCCAGCAGCTCCCGGATGATGGGGGGCACGAGCAATCAGCCCCAGCATTTT | CASSSRMMGGTSNQPQHF
- | TRBJ2-1 | - | TRBV5-1 | TGCGCCAGCAGCGGGACTTCGTGGAATGAGCAGTTCTTC | CASSGTSWNEQFF
TRBD1 | TRBJ1-5 | many | TRBV12-3/TRBV12-4 | TGTGCCAGCAGTTCAACAGGGGTTTATAGCAATCAGCCCCAGCATTTT | CASSSTGVYSNQPQHF
- | TRBJ2-1 | few | TRBV20-1 | TGCAGTGTTCGGACCGGGACAAATGACAATGAGCAGTTCTTC | CSVRTGTNDNEQFF
TRBD1 | TRBJ2-7 | few | TRBV11-2 | TGTGCCAGCAGCGGGGGGACAGGGTTTTACGAGCAGTACTTC | CASSGGTGFYEQYF
TRBD2 | TRBJ2-7 | once | TRBV27 | TGTGCCAGCTTGGGAGGGTTCAACGAGCAGTACTTC | CASLGGFNEQYF
TRBD2 | TRBJ2-1 | few | TRBV20-1 | TGCAGTGCTAGCCCAGTAGCGGGGGAACCTTACAATGAGCAGTTCTTC | CSASPVAGEPYNEQFF
TRBD2 | TRBJ2-1 | - | TRBV2 | TGTGCCAGCCATCTTGGGACTAGCGGGAGCAGAGGTGAGCAGTTCTTC | CASHLGTSGSRGEQFF
TRBD1 | TRBJ1-1 | few | TRBV4-3 | TGCGCCAGCAGCCAAGATATAGGGGGCTGGACTGAAGCTTTCTTT | CASSQDIGGWTEAFF
TRBD1 | TRBJ2-3 | few | TRBV28 | TGTGCCAGCAGCGACAGGGGGCGTGATGCAGATACGCAGTATTTT | CASSDRGRDADTQYF
- | TRBJ2-3 | - | TRBV20-1 | TGCAGTGCTAGTAAGCCCGAGGGGGGCAGTCTGGATACGCAGTATTTT | CSASKPEGGSLDTQYF
- | TRBJ2-7 | - | TRBV7-9 | TGTGCCAGCAGCTCGGGCATCTTATCCTCCTACGAGCAGTACTTC | CASSSGILSSYEQYF
- | TRBJ1-2 | few | TRBV29-1 | TGCAGCGTTGAGGCAGGGGCCTATGGCTACACCTTC | CSVEAGAYGYTF
- | TRBJ2-1 | few | TRBV20-1 | TGCAGTGCTAGAGCGTCCTTTAAGAGCTCCTACAATGAGCAGTTCTTC | CSARASFKSSYNEQFF
TRBD2 | TRBJ2-1 | - | TRBV27 | TGTGCCAGCAGTCCTAGCGGGAGGGCCTTGATCGATGAGCAGTTCTTC | CASSPSGRALIDEQFF
- | TRBJ1-2 | - | TRBV20-1 | TGCAGACTACCTCAGGGCGGCGGCTACACCTTC | CRLPQGGGYTF
- | TRBJ2-2 | many | TRBV29-1 | TGCAGCGCAAGCCGGGAGCCCGGGGAGCTGTTTTTT | CSASREPGELFF
- | TRBJ2-6 | - | TRBV7-3 | TGTGCCAGCAGCTCTTCACTTGGGGCCAACGTCCTGACTTTC | CASSSSLGANVLTF
- | TRBJ2-1 | few | TRBV29-1 | TGCAGCGTTGAAGATTACCGAGGTCGGGCGAGCAATGAGCAGTTCTTC | CSVEDYRGRASNEQFF
TRBD1 | TRBJ2-5 | many | TRBV27 | TGTGCCAGCAGTTCATACAGGGGGCTTGGGACCCAGTACTTC | CASSSYRGLGTQYF
- | TRBJ2-1 | - | TRBV6-5 | TGTGCCAGCAGTTACTCGGAGTGGAATGAGCAGTTCTTC | CASSYSEWNEQFF
TRBD2 | TRBJ2-5 | few | TRBV12-3/TRBV12-4 | TGTGCCAGCAGAAGGACTAGCGGGGGGGCTAGGGAGACCCAGTACTTC | CASRRTSGGARETQYF
- | TRBJ2-1 | - | TRBV6-5 | TGTGCCAGCAGCCGCGAAGGGGAGCAGTTCTTC | CASSREGEQFF
- | TRBJ2-3 | few | TRBV4-1 | TGCGCCAGCAGCCAAGAAAATGGGCTAGCCCCAGATACGCAGTATTTT | CASSQENGLAPDTQYF
- | TRBJ2-3 | - | TRBV6-6 | TGTGCCAGCAGTTATGATCCAGATACGCAGTATTTT | CASSYDPDTQYF
- | TRBJ2-3 | many | TRBV2 | TGTGCCAGCAGTGAAGGGCTGGGAGACAGCACAGATACGCAGTATTTT | CASSEGLGDSTDTQYF
- | TRBJ2-3 | few | TRBV6-5 | TGTGCCAGCAGGAGGGGAGTTGGCACAGATACGCAGTATTTT | CASRRGVGTDTQYF
- | TRBJ2-3 | few | TRBV12-3/TRBV12-4 | TGTGCCAGCAGTTTATATGGGTTGGGAACAGATACGCAGTATTTT | CASSLYGLGTDTQYF
- | TRBJ1-1 | - | TRBV30 | TGTGCCTGGGGGAAAGATTTGGACACTGAAGCTTTCTTT | CAWGKDLDTEAFF
- | TRBJ2-7 | few | TRBV4-1 | TGCGCCAGCAGCCAAGTTTCCTATTCCTACGAGCAGTACTTC | CASSQVSYSYEQYF